This note documents a single TCR beta chain sequence. Its target is unknown. This record comes from a study of T cells after posttransplantation cyclophosphamide. A marrow graft followed busulfan-fludarabine conditioning, with cyclophosphamide on days +3 and +4. The data were produced by immunoSEQ multiplex PCR, yet TCRdb's version contains in-frame clones alone and is incomplete. The sample has about 43,000 clones, about 90% seen once; the top ten hold 2% to 2.5%. Study-level results: Skin or GI-infiltrating T cells shared few TRB sequences with blood. TRB clonality was highly associated with recipient CMV seropositivity and reactivation. Later post-transplant blood repertoires were often dominated by donor CD8+ memory clones.

This CDR3 is built from 14 residues. Germline values: CDR1 MNHEY, CDR2 SMNVEV (reference sequence). With 4 bases clipped from V and 0 bases from J, the junction kept 3 bases outside the gene matches. This TCR was sampled from a male patient between 55 and 70 years old who received an allogeneic stem cell transplant from a related donor and was CMV-positive. Part of the T cells may come from the graft donor. The sequences come from PBMCs, collected roughly 59 days after allogeneic stem cell transplant with posttransplant cyclophosphamide. The chain couples TRBV27 to TRBJ2-7, with 7 nucleotides matching TRBD2. The CDR3 DNA follows: TGTGCCAGCAGTTACAGCGGGAACTCCTACGAGCAGTACTTC. Encoded protein: CASSYSGNSYEQYF.